This T cell receptor beta chain derives from a study of blood T cell repertoires in COVID-19. V shed 1 base and J shed 3 bases, with 13 bases lying between them. The germline V gene has CDR1 LGHDT and CDR2 YNNKEL (reference sequence). This CDR3 spans 15 amino acids. As processed by the authors: Researchers report that nucleated cell counts were estimated from reference gene primer amplification. Data came from immunoSEQ multiplex PCR; TCRdb stores just in-frame clones and leaves some out. D and trimming come from the DNA, and the V and J calls and clone size come from that table. The sample contains roughly 230,000 clones, 85% of which appear only once. Participant-reported clinical history was the basis for cohort assignment.

The source of this sequence is a woman between 50 and 59 years old who had been exposed to COVID-19. The V and J genes are TRBV3-1 (or the pseudogene TRBV3-2) and TRBJ2-7; no definite D call. Material: PBMCs or T cells enriched from blood (not recorded which). CDR3 nucleotides: TGTGCCAGCAGCCAAGGGGCCAGCCCTCACTACGAGCAGTACTTC. It yields the protein CASSQGASPHYEQYF.